The 28 T cell receptor beta chains listed next were all sequenced from one sample in a study of blood T cell repertoires in COVID-19. Method: immunoSEQ multiplex PCR; TCRdb's copy keeps in-frame clones and lacks some. This sample yields 250,000 to 350,000 clones, of which about 80% are seen a single time; around 14% belongs to the top ten. Sequenced material: peripheral blood. The receptor set was obtained from a person aged 70 to 85 with COVID-19, enrolled during active disease.

The chain joins TRBV30 to TRBJ1-5, with D perhaps matching TRBD1 (6 bases). Trimming took off 2 bases at V and 6 bases at J, with 11 bases between the two ends. This CDR3 has 13 residues. Germline lookup yields CDR1 GTSNPN and CDR2 SVGIG (reference sequence). The CDR3 is CAWSKGGGQPQHF. As DNA, the CDR3 is TGTGCCTGGAGTAAAGGGGGGGGTCAGCCCCAGCATTTT.

The chain joins TRBV7-2 to TRBJ2-4; tentative D call: TRBD1 (6 bases). The V end was cut by 5 bases, the J end by 7 bases, with 12 bases between. The CDR3 runs to 13 residues. From germline, CDR1 is SGHTA and CDR2 FQGNSA. The CDR3 bases are TGTGCCAGCAGCGGACAGTTTGGGAACATTCAGTACTTC. This codes for CASSGQFGNIQYF.

The CDR3: CASSQAGTSTGELFF. DNA of the CDR3: TGTGCCAGCAGCCAAGCCGGGACTTCCACCGGGGAGCTGTTTTTT. V is TRBV14 and J is TRBJ2-2; weak D call: TRBD2 (6 bases). The CDR3 has 15 amino acids. Germline V CDR1 and CDR2: SGHDN, FVKESK. Trimming took off 1 base at V and 4 bases at J, with 10 bases between the two ends.

V and J are TRBV27 and TRBJ1-5; no firm D call. Trimming stripped 4 bases from V and 4 bases from J, with 11 bases between. The CDR3 sequence is 14 residues long. Germline V gene data show CDR1 as MNHEY and CDR2 as SMNVEV (reference sequence). CDR3 nucleotide sequence: TGTGCCAGCAGTTCTTACGCGCCTAATCAGCCCCAGCATTTT. This translates into CASSSYAPNQPQHF.

The gene calls are TRBV19 and TRBJ2-7; possibly TRBD2 for D (6 bases). The CDR3 extends over 15 amino acids. V lost 2 bases, J lost 3 bases, and 14 bases lay in between. The germline CDR1 and CDR2 sequences are LNHDA and SQIVND (reference sequence). This chain's CDR3 is CASSIRGPGLYEQYF. The CDR3 nucleotides are TGTGCCAGTAGTATAAGAGGTCCGGGACTCTACGAGCAGTACTTC.

The chain has TRBV5-4 and TRBJ2-7; 8 nucleotides align to TRBD2. Germline values: CDR1 SGHNT, CDR2 YYREEE (reference sequence). Losses at the gene ends were 0 bases for V and 4 bases for J; bases not matched to a gene: 6. The CDR3 contains 15 residues. The CDR3 here is CASSLGRGGLYEQYF. CDR3 bases: TGTGCCAGCAGCTTGGGTCGGGGGGGCCTTTACGAGCAGTACTTC.

J is TRBJ1-5 and V is TRBV6-5; D ambiguous. Germline CDR1 MNHEY, CDR2 SVGAGI. This CDR3 region has 15 residues. V lost 0 bases to trimming and J lost 1 base, with 7 bases between them. In nucleotides, the CDR3 is TGTGCCAGCAGTTACTCGTCCAGAAGCAATCAGCCCCAGCATTTT. Residues: CASSYSSRSNQPQHF.

The chain is built from TRBV19 and TRBJ1-5; 8 bases are a match to TRBD1. The J segment lost 6 bases and the V segment lost 7 bases, leaving 11 bases of the junction unmatched. The CDR3 spans 15 residues. Germline CDR1 LNHDA, CDR2 SQIVND (reference sequence). CDR3 region: CASTTAWTGSQPQHF. CDR3 sequence (DNA): TGTGCCAGTACCACAGCTTGGACAGGGAGTCAGCCCCAGCATTTT.

This clone was counted between two and nine times. The J gene is TRBJ2-2, the V gene TRBV7-2, with D unresolved. The CDR3 extends over 11 amino acids. Between the trimmed V and J ends, which lost 7 bases and 4 bases, there was a span of 4 bases. Looked up from germline, CDR1 is SGHTA and CDR2 is FQGNSA. For the CDR3, the DNA is TGTGCCAGCACCAGCACCGGGGAGCTGTTTTTT. This translates into CASTSTGELFF.

The chain combines TRBV28 with TRBJ2-7, with TRBD1 matching over 10 bases. The V gene end was trimmed by 6 bases and the J gene end by 6 bases; junction bases not matched to a gene: 8. The CDR3 runs 14 residues. Germline-derived CDR1 and CDR2 are MDHEN and SYDVKM. CDR3: CASRGTGVRAEQYF. In nucleotides, the CDR3 is TGTGCCAGCAGAGGGACAGGGGTTCGGGCCGAGCAGTACTTC.

The chain employs TRBV5-5 and TRBJ1-1, with D possibly being TRBD1 (6 bases). V was pared by 4 bases and J by 0 bases, with 13 bases between. Per germline, CDR1 SGHKS and CDR2 YYEKEE (reference sequence). The CDR3 has 15 residues. Here the CDR3 DNA reads TGTGCCAGCAGCCCCGGACAGATCATGAACACTGAAGCTTTCTTT. Amino acids: CASSPGQIMNTEAFF.

The chain has TRBV6-5 and TRBJ1-1; TRBD1 might be the D (5 bases). Per germline, CDR1 MNHEY and CDR2 SVGAGI. The CDR3 contains 13 residues. V was clipped by 2 bases and J by 6 bases, with 10 bases between them. The CDR3 bases are TGTGCCAGCAGTTACGCGGGGACCCCTGAAGCTTTCTTT. Its translation: CASSYAGTPEAFF.

The CDR3 is CASSFGLISGNTIYF. CDR3 bases: TGTGCCAGCAGCTTTGGACTGATCTCTGGAAACACCATATATTTT. The V and J genes are TRBV5-6 and TRBJ1-3, with D uncertain. The germline V and J ends were trimmed by 2 bases and 0 bases, with 9 bases remaining between them. In germline, CDR1 is SGHDT, CDR2 YYEEEE. The CDR3 consists of 15 residues.

The chain joins TRBV7-2 to TRBJ1-5, with TRBD1 identical over 8 bases. Germline loops: CDR1 SGHTA, CDR2 FQGNSA. Trimming took 5 bases from V and 2 from J; bases not matched to a gene: 14. CDR3 size: 18 residues. The CDR3 DNA is TGTGCCAGCAGCGTTAGAGGTGCTTGGGGACAGGGCAATCAGCCCCAGCATTTT. This sequence encodes CASSVRGAWGQGNQPQHF.

This clone was counted once. The genes are TRBV28 and TRBJ2-2; tentatively, D is TRBD1 (5 bases). Germline values: CDR1 MDHEN, CDR2 SYDVKM. The CDR3 consists of 13 residues. Trimming stripped 7 bases from V and 6 bases from J, with 12 bases between. CDR3 region: CASILGVSGELFF. The DNA for the CDR3 is TGTGCCAGCATCCTAGGGGTATCCGGGGAGCTGTTTTTT.

CDR3 residues: CASSYRRTGEGGYTF. CDR3 in DNA: TGTGCCAGCAGTTACCGCAGGACAGGGGAAGGCGGCTACACCTTC. This chain connects TRBV6-2 or TRBV6-3 to TRBJ1-2; 9 bases line up with TRBD1. This CDR3 has 15 amino acids. The trim removed 2 bases at V and 8 bases at J, leaving 9 bases unmatched. In germline, CDR1 is MNHEY, CDR2 SVGEGT.

The V and J genes are TRBV7-2 and TRBJ2-4; D perhaps matches TRBD2 (5 bases). Germline V gives CDR1 SGHTA, CDR2 FQGNSA. This CDR3 region has 16 residues. V was trimmed by 2 bases and J by 0 bases, leaving 11 bases between them. Written as DNA, the CDR3 is TGTGCCAGCAGCTTAAGCGGAATACTAGCCAAAAACATTCAGTACTTC. It translates to CASSLSGILAKNIQYF.

The CDR3: CATSTPGVAGIYEQYF. DNA for the CDR3: TGTGCCACCAGCACACCCGGGGTAGCGGGAATCTACGAGCAGTACTTC. The chain employs TRBV15 and TRBJ2-7; 8 bases are shared with TRBD2. After removal of 4 bases from V and 3 bases from J, the junction contained 11 bases not matched to a gene. CDR3 length equals 16 residues. Germline V gene sequence: CDR1 LNHNV, CDR2 YYDKDF (reference sequence).

This chain joins TRBV18 and TRBJ2-5; D unresolved. Germline V CDR1 and CDR2: KGHSH, LQKENI. The V end lost 3 bases, the J end lost 5 bases, and 10 bases lay between the germline ends. The CDR3 is 13 amino acids. CDR3 in DNA: TGTGCCAGCTCACCTCTCGTGGGCGAGACCCAGTACTTC. It yields the protein CASSPLVGETQYF.

The CDR3 coding sequence is TGTGCCAGCAGCTCCGGGGGAGGGCAGGGTGACTCACCCCTCCACTTT. Its protein product is CASSSGGGQGDSPLHF. This sequence joins TRBV11-2 and TRBJ1-6; D perhaps matches TRBD1 (5 bases). The germline CDR1 and CDR2 sequences are SGHAT and FQNNGV. This CDR3 region has 16 residues. Trimming pared 4 bases from V and 10 bases from J, leaving 20 bases between.

This sequence joins TRBV28 and TRBJ2-4; weak D call: TRBD1 (7 bases). The CDR3 length is 15 residues. Germline V gene sequence: CDR1 MDHEN, CDR2 SYDVKM. Trimming took off 6 bases at V and 7 bases at J, with 19 bases between the two ends. CDR3 residues: CASRGQWAEGNIQYF. CDR3 DNA sequence: TGTGCCAGCAGGGGACAGTGGGCGGAGGGGAACATTCAGTACTTC.

Remarks on this clone: The sample carries other DNA sequences with the same CDR3. The genes are TRBV5-1 and TRBJ1-5, with D possibly TRBD1 on 5 matching bases. The CDR3 extends over 15 amino acids. V was shortened by 0 bases and J by 0 bases, with 7 bases between the two germline ends. Germline V lookup: CDR1 SGHRS, CDR2 YFSETQ. CDR3 residues: CASSLAGNSNQPQHF. The DNA of the CDR3 is TGCGCCAGCAGCTTGGCAGGGAATAGCAATCAGCCCCAGCATTTT.

The rearrangement links TRBV5-1 to TRBJ2-3; 15 bases map to TRBD2. V dropped 3 bases and J dropped 0; count of bases not matched to a gene: 8. Germline CDR1 is SGHRS and CDR2 is YFSETQ. The CDR3 covers 19 residues. CDR3 in DNA: TGCGCCAGCAGCTCCTGGACTAGCGGGAGGGCCCCCAGCACAGATACGCAGTATTTT. Encoded protein: CASSSWTSGRAPSTDTQYF.

The J gene is TRBJ2-6, the V gene TRBV7-6, with D uncertain. The CDR3 covers 17 residues. Trimming left V 2 bases short and J 1 base short, with 12 bases between. Germline-derived CDR1 and CDR2 are SGHVS and FNYEAQ. The CDR3 nucleotides read TGTGCCAGCAGCTTAAGCCCAATCCGTTCTGGGGCCAACGTCCTGACTTTC. This sequence encodes CASSLSPIRSGANVLTF.

This clone was found a few times. The gene calls are TRBV9 and TRBJ2-1, with a weak D call TRBD1 (6 bases). The CDR3 has 18 residues. The V end was cut by 0 bases, the J end by 3 bases, with 19 bases between. Per the germline V gene, CDR1 is SGDLS and CDR2 is YYNGEE. CDR3 amino acids: CASSVESVGQGNYNEQFF. Written as DNA, the CDR3 is TGTGCCAGCAGCGTAGAGAGTGTGGGGCAGGGGAACTACAATGAGCAGTTCTTC.

CDR3 loop: CASQGGTYTGELFF. The CDR3 DNA follows: TGTGCCAGCCAGGGGGGAACCTACACCGGGGAGCTGTTTTTT. V and J are TRBV28 and TRBJ2-2; TRBD1 is a possible D gene (7 bases). The CDR3 runs 14 residues. V gave up 8 bases and J gave up 3 bases, with 13 bases separating them. Germline CDR1 reads MDHEN; CDR2 reads SYDVKM.

V gene TRBV7-2 combines with J gene TRBJ1-4; 9 nucleotides match TRBD1. The length of the CDR3 is 15 residues. Germline CDR1 is SGHTA and CDR2 is FQGNSA. Trimming at V came to 4 bases and at J to 5 bases, leaving 5 bases not matched to a gene. The CDR3 loop reads CASSSNDRGNEKLFF. The CDR3 DNA follows: TGTGCCAGCAGCTCAAACGACAGGGGGAATGAAAAACTGTTTTTT. Looking up the rest from reference TRBV7-2 and TRBJ1-4 gives the full variable domain: GAGVSQSPSNKVTEKGKDVELRCDPISGHTALYWYRQSLGQGLEFLIYFQGNSAPDKSGLPSDRFSAERTGGSVSTLTIQRTQQEDSAVYLCASSSNDRGNEKLFFGSGTQLSVL.

The J gene is TRBJ2-7, the V gene TRBV6-2 or TRBV6-3, with TRBD2 identical over 11 bases. This CDR3 comprises 18 residues. Germline V CDR1 and CDR2: MNHEY, SVGEGT. Losses at the gene ends were 0 bases for V and 1 base for J; bases not matched to a gene: 8. CDR3 loop: CASSYSASGRPSSYEQYF. CDR3 DNA: TGTGCCAGCAGTTACTCGGCTAGCGGGAGGCCTTCGTCCTACGAGCAGTACTTC.